Following are 17 T cell receptor beta chains from one sample sequenced in a study of T cell responses to AZD1222 COVID-19 vaccine. Generated by immunoSEQ multiplex PCR, the TCRdb table keeps only in-frame clones and is missing some. This table has tens of thousands of clones, less than 90% appearing once. The sequencing used peripheral blood, collected on day 0 of AZD1222 vaccination. Every receptor here comes from an adult in good health.

The chain recombines TRBV3-1 (or the pseudogene TRBV3-2) with TRBJ1-4; a weak D match, TRBD1 (6 bases). V lost 2 bases, J lost 8 bases, and 12 bases lay in between. In germline, CDR1 is LGHDT, CDR2 YNNKEL (reference sequence). The CDR3 consists of 14 residues. CDR3 residues: CASSQKGGGEKLFF. CDR3 bases: TGTGCCAGCAGCCAAAAGGGAGGGGGAGAAAAACTGTTTTTT.

The CDR3 here is CASSSPPGISTDTQYF. CDR3 DNA: TGTGCCAGCAGTTCGCCCCCAGGGATTAGCACAGATACGCAGTATTTT. The rearrangement uses TRBV27 and TRBJ2-3; possibly TRBD1 for D (5 bases). Germline CDR1 MNHEY, CDR2 SMNVEV (reference sequence). CDR3 length: 16 residues. V lost 4 bases and J lost 0, with 14 bases in between.

This clone was detected once. This chain links TRBV11-3 with TRBJ2-1, with 13 bases that match TRBD2. J gave up 5 bases and V 1 base, and 2 bases lay outside the gene matches. The CDR3 consists of 16 residues. CDR1 is SGHNT, CDR2 YENEEA, per germline. The CDR3 region is CASSLGTSGSHNEQFF. CDR3 coding DNA: TGTGCCAGCAGCTTAGGGACTAGCGGGAGTCACAATGAGCAGTTCTTC.

This clone was observed a handful of times. The gene calls are TRBV6-5 and TRBJ1-5, with a tentative D call TRBD1 (6 bases). The length of the CDR3 is 13 residues. V lost 6 bases and J lost 4, with 10 bases in between. Per germline, CDR1 MNHEY and CDR2 SVGAGI. The CDR3 is CASRPDRNQPQHF. CDR3 nucleotides: TGTGCCAGCAGGCCCGACAGGAATCAGCCCCAGCATTTT.

The chain uses TRBV4-3 and TRBJ2-5; D is possibly TRBD2 (5 bases). In germline, CDR1 is LGHNA, CDR2 YSLEER. V was trimmed by 1 base and J by 1 base, leaving 13 bases between them. The CDR3 loop spans 16 amino acids. CDR3: CASSQGGREPQETQYF. CDR3 nucleotides: TGCGCCAGCAGCCAAGGAGGGCGTGAACCCCAAGAGACCCAGTACTTC.

This sequence joins TRBV19 and TRBJ1-2; D gene ambiguous. Trimming cost V 3 bases and J 7 bases, with 15 bases left between them. Germline values: CDR1 LNHDA, CDR2 SQIVND (reference sequence). The CDR3 contains 14 residues. CDR3 DNA: TGTGCCAGTAGTATGGGCCCGCCGTGGAGTGGCTACACCTTC. Its translation: CASSMGPPWSGYTF. The variable domain in full, with the rest retrieved from reference TRBV19 and TRBJ1-2, is DGGITQSPKYLFRKEGQNVTLSCEQNLNHDAMYWYRQDPGQGLRLIYYSQIVNDFQKGDIAEGYSVSREKKESFPLTVTSAQKNPTAFYLCASSMGPPWSGYTFGSGTRLTVV.

This sequence joins TRBV29-1 and TRBJ2-1, with D perhaps matching TRBD1 or TRBD2 (5 bases each). The CDR3 totals 14 residues. CDR1 is SQVTM, CDR2 ANQGSEA, per germline. Trimming shortened V by 8 bases and J by 4 bases, and 18 bases separated the two germline ends. CDR3 nucleotide sequence: TGCAGCTCTGAGGGACGGACCATATACAATGAGCAGTTCTTC. Protein product: CSSEGRTIYNEQFF.

The V and J genes are TRBV29-1 and TRBJ2-7; either TRBD1 or TRBD2 may fit D (5 bases each). This CDR3 region has 14 residues. V lost 1 base and J 4 bases, leaving 14 bases between the germline ends. Germline V gene sequence: CDR1 SQVTM, CDR2 ANQGSEA. The CDR3 DNA follows: TGCAGCGTTGAAGCGGGACCAGGACTGTACGAGCAGTACTTC. As protein: CSVEAGPGLYEQYF.

The rearrangement joins TRBV7-2 to TRBJ1-5; 7 bases map to TRBD1. The J segment lost 2 bases and the V segment lost 7 bases, leaving 8 bases of the junction unmatched. The length of the CDR3 is 15 residues. Per the germline V gene, CDR1 is SGHTA and CDR2 is FQGNSA. The CDR3 DNA sequence: TGTGCCAGCACCCCAGGGGGGGTGGGCAATCAGCCCCAGCATTTT. As protein: CASTPGGVGNQPQHF.

The CDR3 DNA follows: TGTGCCAGCAGTTACCACCGGACGTGGGCCTCCTACGAGCAGTACTTC. This gives the protein CASSYHRTWASYEQYF. This chain uses TRBV6-6 with TRBJ2-7; D not resolved. The V gene's germline CDR1 is MNHNY and CDR2 SVGAGI (reference sequence). Between the trimmed V and J ends, which lost 2 bases and 0 bases, there was a span of 14 bases. The length of the CDR3 is 16 residues.

This chain joins TRBV11-3 and TRBJ2-7; 8 nucleotides line up with TRBD2. The CDR3 length is 14 residues. V gave up 5 bases and J gave up 4 bases; unmatched junction bases: 7. CDR1 and CDR2 from the germline V gene are SGHNT and YENEEA. The CDR3 nucleotides are TGTGCCAGCAGCATCAGCGGGAGTCAGTACGAGCAGTACTTC. This sequence encodes CASSISGSQYEQYF.

The chain uses TRBV19 and TRBJ1-2; 8 nucleotides align to TRBD1. The germline V gene has CDR1 LNHDA and CDR2 SQIVND (reference sequence). This CDR3 spans 15 amino acids. V lost 6 bases and J lost 8; bases outside the gene matches: 14. This CDR3 reads CASRRRPGGAEGYTF. CDR3 bases: TGTGCCAGTAGAAGACGACCAGGGGGCGCAGAGGGCTACACCTTC.

The chain links TRBV27 to TRBJ1-2; no definite D call. From germline, CDR1 is MNHEY and CDR2 SMNVEV (reference sequence). This CDR3 is 13 amino acids long. V dropped 0 bases and J dropped 3 bases, with 5 bases sitting between them. Written as DNA, the CDR3 is TGTGCCAGCAGTTTATCACAGTACTATGGCTACACCTTC. It yields the protein CASSLSQYYGYTF.

V usage is TRBV5-1 and J usage is TRBJ2-2; tentatively, D is TRBD1 or TRBD2 (5 bases each). Trimming removed 3 bases from V and 5 bases from J, with 11 bases in between. Germline-derived CDR1 and CDR2 are SGHRS and YFSETQ. The CDR3 extends over 14 amino acids. The CDR3 coding sequence is TGCGCCAGCAGCTGGGACGGACAAACCGGGGAGCTGTTTTTT. This gives the protein CASSWDGQTGELFF.

This chain connects TRBV5-1 to TRBJ1-5; D is possibly TRBD1 (5 bases). Germline V CDR1 and CDR2: SGHRS, YFSETQ. The CDR3 is 15 amino acids. Trimming took 1 base from V and 2 from J, leaving 10 bases between them. CDR3 residues: CASSLRGDGNQPQHF. In DNA form, the CDR3 reads TGCGCCAGCAGCTTGCGGGGGGACGGCAATCAGCCCCAGCATTTT.

The chain is built from TRBV6-5 and TRBJ1-1, with D possibly being TRBD1 (6 bases). Germline values: CDR1 MNHEY, CDR2 SVGAGI. CDR3 length equals 14 residues. V lost 5 bases and J 1 base, leaving 11 bases between the germline ends. The CDR3 loop reads CASSKRDKNTEAFF. For the CDR3, the DNA is TGTGCCAGCAGTAAACGGGACAAGAACACTGAAGCTTTCTTT.

The chain is built from TRBV9 and TRBJ1-4; 8 positions agree with TRBD1. J was trimmed by 8 bases and V by 1 base; bases with no gene match: 4. The CDR3 length is 14 residues. Germline CDR1 is SGDLS and CDR2 is YYNGEE. The CDR3 sequence: CASSVLGQGEKLFF. The CDR3 DNA follows: TGTGCCAGCAGCGTACTCGGACAGGGAGAAAAACTGTTTTTT.